This TCR beta chain was documented in a study of blood T cell repertoires in COVID-19. The V end lost 2 bases, the J end lost 7 bases, and 16 bases lay between the germline ends. CDR3 size: 15 residues. Germline values: CDR1 KGHDR, CDR2 SFDVKD. The table came from immunoSEQ multiplex PCR; TCRdb's copy has only in-frame clones and leaves some out. The data show some 300,000 clones, roughly 89% seen once. Source material: peripheral blood. The sequence came from a woman aged 25 to 39 with COVID-19, enrolled during active disease. V gene TRBV24-1 combines with J gene TRBJ1-2; a possible D gene is TRBD1 (6 bases). CDR3 sequence: CATSDSTGRVGGYTF. In DNA form, the CDR3 reads TGTGCCACCAGTGATTCAACAGGGAGGGTTGGTGGCTACACCTTC.